This T cell receptor (beta chain) was captured in a study of cytomegalovirus exposure and HLA in healthy donors. Study-wide findings and caveats: Several V segments, TRBV6-2 and TRBV6-3 among them, could not be told apart and were dropped.

This clone was observed a handful of times. No antigen is known for it. Germline-derived CDR1 and CDR2 are MNHNS and SASEGT. The germline V and J ends were trimmed by 6 bases and 6 bases, with 8 bases remaining between them. There are 12 residues in the CDR3. 13 Jbeta primers and 60 Vbeta primers were used for the PCR. The data were produced by immunoSEQ multiplex PCR, yet TCRdb's version contains in-frame clones alone and is incomplete. In the table there are fewer than 250,000 clones, 70% to 85% of which are singletons. Sequencing was carried out using PBMCs. The rearrangement uses TRBV6-1 and TRBJ2-2, with D unresolved. This clonotype was obtained from a middle-aged man in good health and CMV-seropositive. DNA for the CDR3: TGTGCCAGCAGCCCTTCCCCCGGGGAGCTGTTTTTT. It translates to CASSPSPGELFF.